Presented here are 28 T cell receptor beta chains from one specimen sequenced in a study of T cell responses to AZD1222 COVID-19 vaccine. TCRdb's copy holds only in-frame clones and misses some; the assay was immunoSEQ multiplex PCR. The sample records 72,000 or so clones, roughly 87% being singletons. This specimen was peripheral blood, taken on day 0 of AZD1222 vaccination. The receptors stem from an adult in good health.

This rearrangement joins TRBV7-9 to TRBJ1-1; D gene uncertain. The CDR3 is 15 residues long. Germline V gene sequence: CDR1 SEHNR, CDR2 FQNEAQ (reference sequence). V was clipped by 5 bases and J by 4 bases, with 17 bases between them. Here the CDR3 reads CASSPSTGKGTEAFF. DNA for the CDR3: TGTGCCAGCAGCCCAAGCACCGGTAAAGGCACTGAAGCTTTCTTT.

The J gene is TRBJ2-7, the V gene TRBV5-1; 7 nucleotides align to TRBD2. V shed 4 bases, J shed 4 bases, and the junction held 8 bases outside the gene matches. CDR1 SGHRS and CDR2 YFSETQ come from the germline V gene. The CDR3 runs to 14 residues. CDR3: CASSPSGEGYEQYF. CDR3 bases: TGCGCCAGCAGCCCTAGCGGAGAGGGATACGAGCAGTACTTC.

The J gene is TRBJ2-7, the V gene TRBV11-2, with D possibly being TRBD1 or TRBD2 (5 bases each). The CDR3 runs to 17 residues. V lost 0 bases to trimming and J lost 10 bases, with 25 bases between them. CDR1 and CDR2 from the germline V gene are SGHAT and FQNNGV. The CDR3 is CASSLDRAEGRPLGQYF. The CDR3 bases are TGTGCCAGCAGCTTAGATCGGGCTGAGGGGCGACCGCTCGGACAGTACTTC.

The gene calls are TRBV30 and TRBJ2-7; 8 bases agree with TRBD2. CDR1 GTSNPN and CDR2 SVGIG come from the germline V gene (reference sequence). The CDR3 covers 11 residues. V lost 3 bases and J lost 6; bases outside the gene matches: 1. The CDR3 region has the DNA TGTGCCTGGAGCCGGGAGGGCGAGCAGTACTTC. This encodes CAWSREGEQYF.

In its sample, this clone was seen a few times. The rearrangement links TRBV19 to TRBJ2-7, with 13 bases aligning to TRBD2. The CDR3 consists of 15 residues. The germline V gene has CDR1 LNHDA and CDR2 SQIVND (reference sequence). V shed 4 bases and J 3 bases; nucleotides not matched to a gene: 3. The chain's CDR3 is CASSTRTSGSYEQYF. CDR3 bases: TGTGCCAGTAGTACTCGGACTAGCGGGAGCTACGAGCAGTACTTC. The variable domain in full, completed from reference TRBV19 and TRBJ2-7, reads DGGITQSPKYLFRKEGQNVTLSCEQNLNHDAMYWYRQDPGQGLRLIYYSQIVNDFQKGDIAEGYSVSREKKESFPLTVTSAQKNPTAFYLCASSTRTSGSYEQYFGPGTRLTVT.

V is TRBV7-3 and J is TRBJ1-6; no definite D call. With 8 bases removed from V and 9 bases from J, the gap between germline ends came to 5 bases. The CDR3 sequence is 10 residues long. The germline V gene encodes CDR1 SGHTA and CDR2 FQGTGA. The CDR3 loop is CASPFSPLHF. The CDR3 DNA reads as TGTGCCAGCCCATTTTCACCCCTCCACTTT.

J is TRBJ2-2 and V is TRBV5-1; D may be TRBD1 (5 bases). V was shortened by 4 bases and J by 8 bases, with 15 bases between the two germline ends. Germline V gene data show CDR1 as SGHRS and CDR2 as YFSETQ. The CDR3 totals 14 residues. The CDR3 loop is CASSPREAQGELFF. The CDR3 region has the DNA TGCGCCAGCAGCCCCAGGGAAGCCCAAGGGGAGCTGTTTTTT.

The chain is built from TRBV27 and TRBJ2-7; the D is unclear. Germline V gene data show CDR1 as MNHEY and CDR2 as SMNVEV (reference sequence). V lost 5 bases, J lost 4 bases, and 6 bases lay in between. This CDR3 is built from 11 residues. DNA of the CDR3: TGTGCCAGCAGTCGAGGTTACGAGCAGTACTTC. Its translation is CASSRGYEQYF.

The chain is built from TRBV29-1 and TRBJ1-1, with D possibly matching TRBD1 (6 bases). The CDR3 covers 14 residues. Trimming cost V 6 bases and J 0 bases, with 14 bases left between them. The germline gives CDR1 SQVTM, CDR2 ANQGSEA. The CDR3 coding sequence is TGCAGCGTCTCAATGCAGGGGATGAACACTGAAGCTTTCTTT. Translating it yields CSVSMQGMNTEAFF.

The chain couples TRBV7-2 to TRBJ2-5; 7 positions agree with TRBD2. The CDR3 covers 15 residues. Per germline, CDR1 SGHTA and CDR2 FQGNSA. The trim removed 9 bases at V and 3 bases at J, leaving 13 bases unmatched. The CDR3 sequence is CASDFGRPTKETQYF. Written as DNA, the CDR3 is TGTGCCAGTGACTTCGGGAGGCCTACAAAAGAGACCCAGTACTTC.

The rearrangement joins TRBV7-6 to TRBJ1-2; TRBD1 might be the D (5 bases). Trimming shortened V by 3 bases and J by 5 bases, and 10 bases separated the two germline ends. The germline CDR1 and CDR2 sequences are SGHVS and FNYEAQ. This CDR3 has 13 residues. CDR3 region: CASSFQGGYGYTF. CDR3 nucleotides: TGTGCCAGCAGCTTTCAGGGTGGGTATGGCTACACCTTC.

The chain joins TRBV11-2 to TRBJ2-7; 9 bases fit TRBD2. Looked up from germline, CDR1 is SGHAT and CDR2 is FQNNGV. The CDR3 covers 17 residues. V dropped 2 bases and J dropped 5; count of bases not matched to a gene: 13. CDR3 in DNA: TGTGCCAGCAGCTTACTCAGCGGGAGGACCCTCGGGGACGAGCAGTACTTC. This gives the protein CASSLLSGRTLGDEQYF.

This clone turned up a few times. V and J are TRBV12-2 and TRBJ1-1. TRBV12-2 is an annotated pseudogene. This CDR3 region has 11 residues. CDR3 sequence reads: CASRPGGEAFF. CDR3 DNA sequence: TGTGCAAGTCGTCCAGGAGGAGAAGCTTTCTTT.

The rearrangement joins TRBV24-1 to TRBJ1-5; no clear D. Germline CDR1 reads KGHDR; CDR2 reads SFDVKD. V lost 9 bases to trimming and J lost 5 bases, with 10 bases between them. The CDR3 contains 12 residues. The CDR3 DNA is TGTGCCACCGCTTGCTTTTATCAGCCCCAGCATTTT. Translating gives CATACFYQPQHF.

This clone occurred a few times. The rearrangement joins TRBV7-8 to TRBJ2-6; 12 nucleotides line up with TRBD1. Per the germline V gene, CDR1 is SGHVS and CDR2 is FQNEAQ. The junction had 15 bases not matched to a gene; V was cut back by 5 bases and J by 4 bases. The CDR3 extends over 20 amino acids. The CDR3 region has the DNA TGTGCCAGCAGCCATCCCTTCATGGGACAGGGGGCAGGAGGGGCCAACGTCCTGACTTTC. It codes for CASSHPFMGQGAGGANVLTF.

This clone came up once. V usage is TRBV7-9 and J usage is TRBJ1-2; D uncertain. This CDR3 contains 15 residues. CDR1 and CDR2 from the germline V gene are SEHNR and FQNEAQ (reference sequence). V was pared by 5 bases and J by 3 bases, with 16 bases between. CDR3 DNA sequence: TGTGCCAGCAGCACCTCCGGGAGGGAGGACTATGGCTACACCTTC. Translating gives CASSTSGREDYGYTF.

V and J are TRBV30 and TRBJ1-5; 8 bases are shared with TRBD1. Germline CDR1 and CDR2: GTSNPN and SVGIG (reference sequence). Unmatched junction bases numbered 7, after V lost 3 bases and J lost 0 bases. The CDR3 runs to 16 residues. CDR3 region: CAWRSKGQDSNQPQHF. Written as DNA, the CDR3 is TGTGCCTGGAGGTCTAAGGGACAGGATAGCAATCAGCCCCAGCATTTT.

The chain carries TRBV19 and TRBJ2-1; 11 bases map to TRBD1. In germline, CDR1 is LNHDA, CDR2 SQIVND (reference sequence). V was clipped by 6 bases and J by 2 bases; unmatched bases: 6. CDR3 size: 16 residues. CDR3 coding DNA: TGTGCCAGTAGCCCCCCGGGACAGGGGGCCTACAATGAGCAGTTCTTC. Its protein is CASSPPGQGAYNEQFF.

The chain couples TRBV11-2 to TRBJ2-7; 9 positions match TRBD1. The CDR3 runs 11 residues. V lost 10 bases and J lost 6; bases outside the gene matches: 4. Looked up from germline, CDR1 is SGHAT and CDR2 is FQNNGV. CDR3 residues: CATTGGGEQYF. The CDR3 coding sequence is TGTGCCACCACAGGGGGCGGCGAGCAGTACTTC.

V usage is TRBV5-1 and J usage is TRBJ2-2; 7 positions agree with TRBD1. The V and J ends lost 4 bases and 4 bases, in that order; junction bases with no gene match: 4. This CDR3 has 14 residues. The germline gives CDR1 SGHRS, CDR2 YFSETQ. The CDR3 reads CASSEGQFTGELFF. The CDR3 nucleotides are TGCGCCAGCAGCGAGGGACAGTTCACCGGGGAGCTGTTTTTT.

The chain couples TRBV4-1 to TRBJ1-5; D gene ambiguous. The V gene lost 1 base and the J gene lost 4 bases, with 11 bases spanning the gap. This CDR3 region has 15 residues. Germline V gene lookup returns CDR1 MGHRA and CDR2 YSYEKL. Here the CDR3 reads CASSQASFPNQPQHF. The CDR3 coding sequence is TGCGCCAGCAGCCAAGCATCTTTTCCTAATCAGCCCCAGCATTTT.

V gene TRBV15 combines with J gene TRBJ2-4; 7 positions match TRBD1. Germline V lookup: CDR1 LNHNV, CDR2 YYDKDF (reference sequence). J gave up 14 bases and V 1 base, and 5 bases lay outside the gene matches. This CDR3 comprises 12 residues. The CDR3 bases are TGTGCCACCAGCAGAGGGGAGACAGGGAAGTACTTC. It is translated as CATSRGETGKYF.

This rearrangement joins TRBV5-6 to TRBJ2-3, with D uncertain. Trimming shortened V by 2 bases and J by 6 bases, and 7 bases separated the two germline ends. Germline values: CDR1 SGHDT, CDR2 YYEEEE. The CDR3 has 12 amino acids. In DNA form, the CDR3 reads TGTGCCAGCAGCTTTGTTCGGGATACGCAGTATTTT. Translating it yields CASSFVRDTQYF.

The V and J genes are TRBV2 and TRBJ2-7; TRBD1 matches at 9 bases. The ends lost 7 bases at V and 7 bases at J; junction bases unmatched: 11. The CDR3 is made up of 14 amino acids. Germline CDR1 SNHLY, CDR2 FYNNEI. This chain's CDR3 is CASIRGQGSLEQYF. DNA for the CDR3: TGTGCCAGCATCCGCGGACAGGGGAGTTTGGAGCAGTACTTC.

This clone was counted once. The V call is TRBV6-5, the J call TRBJ2-5; TRBD1 matches at 7 bases. Trimming cost V 10 bases and J 5 bases; bases outside gene matches: 10. This CDR3 is 13 amino acids long. Per the germline V gene, CDR1 is MNHEY and CDR2 is SVGAGI. CDR3 in DNA: TGTGCCATCAGGGGGAACCGTTGGGAGACCCAGTACTTC. This sequence encodes CAIRGNRWETQYF.

The chain links TRBV28 to TRBJ1-2; unclear D gene. Trimming took 1 base from V and 6 from J, leaving 15 bases between them. This CDR3 is built from 15 residues. Per germline, CDR1 MDHEN and CDR2 SYDVKM. This chain's CDR3 is CASSLFGRQSNGYTF. The CDR3 DNA follows: TGTGCCAGCAGTTTATTTGGCAGGCAGTCAAATGGCTACACCTTC.

The V call is TRBV2, the J call TRBJ2-1; 8 bases map to TRBD1. This CDR3 spans 15 amino acids. Germline lookup yields CDR1 SNHLY and CDR2 FYNNEI. Unmatched junction bases numbered 6, after V lost 6 bases and J lost 2 bases. The CDR3 loop is CASSRDRGTYNEQFF. In nucleotides, the CDR3 is TGTGCCAGCAGCCGAGACAGGGGAACCTACAATGAGCAGTTCTTC. Based on the CDR3 plus reference TRBV2 and TRBJ2-1, the full variable domain is EPEVTQTPSHQVTQMGQEVILRCVPISNHLYFYWYRQILGQKVEFLVSFYNNEISEKSEIFDDQFSVERPDGSNFTLKIRSTKLEDSAMYFCASSRDRGTYNEQFFGPGTRLTVL.

This chain uses TRBV11-2 with TRBJ2-7, with D unresolved. The CDR3 spans 14 residues. Germline V gene lookup returns CDR1 SGHAT and CDR2 FQNNGV. V was trimmed by 3 bases and J by 1 base, leaving 10 bases between them. CDR3 amino acids: CASSFTLTSYEQYF. DNA of the CDR3: TGTGCCAGCAGCTTTACCCTTACATCCTACGAGCAGTACTTC.